This T cell receptor (beta chain) is drawn from a study of control samples from healthy donors and cancer patients. Only in-frame clones appear in the TCRdb table, and some are missing; sequencing was by immunoSEQ multiplex PCR. Among some 120,000 clones, about 94% were seen once, and the ten largest hold approximately 4%. Deletions cut 4 bases from V and 0 bases from J, with 3 bases between. The CDR3 length is 13 residues. Germline CDR1 and CDR2: LNHDA and SQIVND (reference sequence). This sequence was found in a man aged 25-45 years in good health. The V call is TRBV19, the J call TRBJ2-2, with D unresolved. The sample taken for sequencing was blood. The CDR3 protein is CASSRANTGELFF. CDR3 nucleotide sequence: TGTGCCAGTAGTAGAGCGAACACCGGGGAGCTGTTTTTT.